This T cell receptor beta chain was retrieved from a study of regulatory T cells in long-lasting Graves disease. Study-wide findings and caveats: Newly diagnosed patients had higher TCR diversity than persistent Graves' patients did. Persistent disease was associated with favored TRBV28 usage and with favored use of TRBJ1-2 and TRBJ2-5.

This clonotype was found a few times. Its antigen is not identified. Germline CDR1 reads SGHDN; CDR2 reads FVKESK. Trimming stripped 4 bases from V and 14 bases from J, with 29 bases between. This CDR3 contains 16 residues. The TCR beta library used iRepertoire HTBI primers with Arm-PCR amplification of CDR3. TCRdb ran MiXCR on the multiplex PCR reads and lists one entry per CDR3 protein. The sample contains about 470,000 distinct CDR3 sequences, roughly 16% of which appear only once. The sample's time point: newly diagnosed GD, antithyroid drugs for less than 3 months. The TCR library used RNA extracted from PBMCs. The data were also submitted as part of a second study, on T cells in Graves' hyperthyroidism and ophthalmopathy. That report adds: A first-round RT-PCR of the TCR CDR3 used the HTBI primer set.

The material sequenced was peripheral blood mononuclear cells (PBMCs), taken at new diagnosis, from a patient treated with antithyroid drugs. The chain is built from TRBV14 and TRBJ1-1, with a possible D match to TRBD1 (5 bases). The receptor comes from a middle-aged man with Graves disease. The CDR3 sequence: CASSPASGGGPKTVFF. Written as DNA, the CDR3 is TGTGCCAGCAGCCCAGCCTCGGGTGGTGGCCCTAAGACAGTGTTCTTT. Full variable domain (missing parts from reference TRBV14 and TRBJ1-1): EAGVTQFPSHSVIEKGQTVTLRCDPISGHDNLYWYRRVMGKEIKFLLHFVKESKQDESGMPNNRFLAERTGGTYSTLKVQPAELEDSGVYFCASSPASGGGPKTVFFGQGTRLTVV.